This TCR beta chain appears in the sequencing data of a study of OX40 agonist ivuxolimab in advanced cancers. Study-level information: Ivuxolimab, an agonistic anti-OX40 (CD134) antibody, was given to patients.

V was clipped by 4 bases and J by 2 bases, with 11 bases between them. CDR1 is KGHSY and CDR2 is FQNENV in the germline V gene. The CDR3 is made up of 15 amino acids. Study-level points and caveats: Low clonal expansion, among the lowest seen, marked partial responders at 0.1-3.0 mg/kg.

Clones were read by immunoSEQ multiplex PCR, and TCRdb kept only the in-frame ones, dropping some. This sample carries under 80,000 clones, 75% to 90% of them seen once, and the ten largest clones take less than 2.5%. About this clone: Its antigen is unidentified.

The rearrangement joins TRBV16 to TRBJ2-2; no firm D call. This specimen was CD4+ or CD8+ T cells sorted from blood, taken in a trial of the OX40 agonist ivuxolimab. The TCR was taken from an adult with an advanced solid tumor such as melanoma, head and neck, liver or kidney cancer. The CDR3 DNA follows: TGTGCCAGCAGCCCACCTTACTTTAACACCGGGGAGCTGTTTTTT. This gives the protein CASSPPYFNTGELFF.